The rows below give T cell receptor beta chains drawn from one sample of a study of blood T cells in healthy people across ages. TCRdb re-derived calls from the 5' RACE reads in MiXCR, one entry per CDR3 protein. Of fewer than 800,000 distinct CDR3 sequences in the sample, about half were seen once. Specimen: blood. Every receptor here comes from a woman in her sixties or seventies in good health. Each CDR3 is given with its conserved first and last residue. A D gene is named only where the DNA matches it firmly. Only some rows state a clone size, as once, few, many or a class for expanded clones.

TRBJ2-5 TRBV5-1 - - CASSAFPGQETQYF TGCGCCAGCAGCGCTTTCCCGGGACAAGAGACCCAGTACTTC
TRBJ2-7 TRBV20-1 - - CSARERAPYEQYF TGCAGTGCTAGGGAGCGGGCACCCTACGAGCAGTACTTC
TRBJ1-6 TRBV28 - TRBD1 CASSFSAGGNSPLHF TGTGCCAGCAGTTTCTCCGCAGGGGGTAATTCACCCCTCCACTTT
TRBJ2-5 TRBV20-1 few TRBD2 CSAGRAGGPTNEQYF TGCAGTGCTGGGCGAGCGGGAGGGCCGACGAATGAGCAGTACTTC
TRBJ2-1 TRBV20-1 - TRBD2 CSARDRGGAIEQFF TGCAGTGCAAGAGACCGCGGGGGTGCAATTGAGCAGTTCTTC
TRBJ2-7 TRBV28 - - CASSLWDPGLGQYF TGTGCCAGCAGTTTATGGGACCCTGGTTTAGGGCAGTACTTC
TRBJ1-2 TRBV28 few - CASRRGLRNYTF TGTGCCAGCCGAAGGGGACTGAGGAACTACACCTTC
TRBJ2-7 TRBV6-2/TRBV6-3 - TRBD2 CASRASGSTYEQYF TGTGCCAGCAGAGCTAGCGGGAGTACTTACGAGCAGTACTTC
TRBJ2-6 TRBV7-2 - - CASSLRQQTYSGANVLTF TGTGCCAGCAGCTTACGTCAACAGACCTACTCTGGGGCCAACGTCCTGACTTTC
TRBJ2-7 TRBV6-2/TRBV6-3 - - CASSYFPSANSSSYNEQYF TGTGCCAGCAGTTACTTTCCATCAGCCAACAGTAGCTCCTACAATGAGCAGTACTTC
TRBJ2-3 TRBV6-5 - - CASRVTGTDTQYF TGTGCCAGCAGGGTAACGGGGACAGATACGCAGTATTTT
TRBJ2-1 TRBV20-1 - - CSARPGSLGYNEQFF TGCAGTGCTAGGCCGGGATCCCTGGGGTACAATGAGCAGTTCTTC
TRBJ2-7 TRBV5-6 - - CASSGDSAYEQYF TGTGCCAGCAGTGGGGACTCGGCCTACGAGCAGTACTTC
TRBJ1-4 TRBV4-1 - - CASSLREGGTNEKLFF TGCGCCAGCAGCCTCCGAGAAGGGGGAACTAATGAAAAACTGTTTTTT